This T cell receptor (beta chain) was captured in a study of blood T cell repertoires in COVID-19. Whole-study context: Samples of COVID-19 (acute and convalescent) were obtained from the United States, Italy and Spain. In each case, the material was cDNA or gDNA derived from T cells, B-cell-depleted T cells, or PBMCs.

In the authors' methods: Nucleated cell number was recorded as an estimate derived from reference gene primer amplification. Assay: immunoSEQ multiplex PCR; the TCRdb copy retains only in-frame clones and omits some. V and J calls and clone size are those listed in that table; D and trimming were worked out from the DNA. The profile covers roughly 140,000 clones, with around 87% appearing a single time and over 5% taken by the ten largest. The trim removed 0 bases at V and 2 bases at J, leaving 0 bases unmatched. Germline V gene data show CDR1 as LNHNV and CDR2 as YYDKDF (reference sequence). This CDR3 has 14 residues. With regard to this clone: Other DNA sequences in this specimen translate into the identical CDR3.

The receptor was isolated from a human donor in a cohort sampled during active COVID-19. This chain joins TRBV15 and TRBJ2-5; 7 bases fit TRBD1. Sample: peripheral blood. Here the CDR3 DNA reads TGTGCCACCAGCAGAGACAGGGGGCAAGAGACCCAGTACTTC. It specifies CATSRDRGQETQYF.